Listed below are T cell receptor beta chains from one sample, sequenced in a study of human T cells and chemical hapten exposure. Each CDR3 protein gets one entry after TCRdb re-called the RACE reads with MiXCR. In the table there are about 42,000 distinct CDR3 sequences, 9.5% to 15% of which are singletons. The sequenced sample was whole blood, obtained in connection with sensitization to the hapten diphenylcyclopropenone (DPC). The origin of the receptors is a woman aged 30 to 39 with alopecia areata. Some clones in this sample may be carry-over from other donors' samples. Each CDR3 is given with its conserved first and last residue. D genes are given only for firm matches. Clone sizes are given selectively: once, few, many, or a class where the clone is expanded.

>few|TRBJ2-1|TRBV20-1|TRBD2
CSARGGSGPYNEQFF
TGCAGTGCTAGAGGGGGTAGCGGGCCCTACAATGAGCAGTTCTTC
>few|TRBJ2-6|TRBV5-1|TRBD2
CASSLEGLAGAGANVLTF
TGCGCCAGCAGCTTGGAGGGACTAGCGGGAGCTGGGGCCAACGTCCTGACTTTC
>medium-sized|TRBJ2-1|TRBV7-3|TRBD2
CASSPGTSGLDEQFF
TGTGCCAGCAGCCCCGGGACTAGCGGGCTTGATGAGCAGTTCTTC
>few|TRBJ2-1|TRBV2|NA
CASSELGEGNEQFF
TGTGCCAGCAGTGAACTGGGGGAAGGCAATGAGCAGTTCTTC
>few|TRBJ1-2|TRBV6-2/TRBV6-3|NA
CASLPAQDTNYGYTF
TGTGCCAGCCTCCCTGCACAGGACACTAACTATGGCTACACCTTC
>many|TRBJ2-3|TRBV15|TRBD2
CATSSPWGGSDTDTQYF
TGTGCCACCAGCAGTCCCTGGGGGGGGTCGGACACAGATACGCAGTATTTT
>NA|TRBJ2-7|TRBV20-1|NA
CSARDGEGALVSYEQYF
TGCAGTGCTAGAGATGGGGAGGGGGCTCTAGTCTCCTACGAGCAGTACTTC
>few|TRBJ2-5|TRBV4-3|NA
CASSRGPYSGETQYF
TGCGCCAGCAGCCGAGGGCCCTATTCAGGAGAGACCCAGTACTTC
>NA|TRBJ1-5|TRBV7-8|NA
CASSSSRGVTNQPQHF
TGTGCCAGCAGCTCATCACGCGGGGTAACTAATCAGCCCCAGCATTTT
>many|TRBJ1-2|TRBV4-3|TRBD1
CASSPNRGRGYTF
TGCGCCAGCAGCCCTAACAGGGGCCGAGGCTACACCTTC
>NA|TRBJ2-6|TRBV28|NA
CASSFWTSSGANVLTF
TGTGCCAGCAGTTTTTGGACCTCCTCTGGGGCCAACGTCCTGACTTTC
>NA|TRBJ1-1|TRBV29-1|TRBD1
CSVEKGQGTEAFF
TGCAGCGTTGAAAAGGGACAGGGCACTGAAGCTTTCTTT
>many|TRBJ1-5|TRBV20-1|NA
CSARATLGTQHF
TGCAGTGCTAGAGCGACTTTGGGGACCCAGCATTTT
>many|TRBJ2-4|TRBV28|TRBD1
CASSNRDRGQNIQYF
TGTGCCAGCAGCAACAGGGACAGGGGGCAAAACATTCAGTACTTC
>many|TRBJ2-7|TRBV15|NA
CATSRSGSFGNEQYF
TGTGCCACCAGCAGGTCAGGAAGTTTTGGTAACGAGCAGTACTTC
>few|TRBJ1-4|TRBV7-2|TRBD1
CASSLTGNNEKLFF
TGTGCCAGCAGCTTGACAGGGAATAATGAAAAACTGTTTTTT
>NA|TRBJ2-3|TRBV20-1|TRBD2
CSARGGRATITHTQYF
TGTAGTGCTAGAGGAGGGAGGGCAACGATTACACATACGCAGTATTTT
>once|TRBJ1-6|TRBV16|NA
CVSTRGSYNSPLHF
TGTGTCAGCACCCGGGGCTCCTATAATTCACCCCTCCACTTT
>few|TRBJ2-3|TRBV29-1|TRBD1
CSALRDRSTDTQYF
TGCAGCGCTCTCCGGGACAGAAGCACAGATACGCAGTATTTT
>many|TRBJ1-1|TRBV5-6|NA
CASSLDTFMNTEAFF
TGTGCCAGCAGCTTGGACACTTTCATGAACACTGAAGCTTTCTTT
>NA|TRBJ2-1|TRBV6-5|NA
CASSPTEEAPGNEQFF
TGTGCCAGCAGTCCAACCGAGGAGGCCCCTGGCAATGAGCAGTTCTTC
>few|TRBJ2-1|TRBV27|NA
CASSVEGVRNEQFF
TGTGCCAGCAGTGTCGAGGGAGTAAGAAATGAGCAGTTCTTC
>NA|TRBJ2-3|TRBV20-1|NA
CSARTDTQYF
TGCAGTGCCCGCACCGATACGCAGTATTTT
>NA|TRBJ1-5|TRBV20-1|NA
CSARGGAQENQPQHF
TGCAGTGCTAGAGGAGGGGCCCAGGAGAATCAGCCCCAGCATTTT
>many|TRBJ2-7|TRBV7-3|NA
CASSLISGAEQYF
TGTGCCAGCAGCTTAATATCCGGAGCCGAGCAGTACTTC
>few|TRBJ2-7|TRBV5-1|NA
CASSLDTGYYEQYF
TGCGCCAGCAGCTTGGATACGGGGTATTACGAGCAGTACTTC
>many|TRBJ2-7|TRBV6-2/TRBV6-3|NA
CASGPRQASSYEQYF
TGTGCCAGCGGCCCAAGGCAGGCAAGCTCCTACGAGCAGTACTTC
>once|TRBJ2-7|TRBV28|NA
CASRLGSSAQYF
TGTGCCAGCAGACTAGGGTCATCGGCGCAGTACTTC
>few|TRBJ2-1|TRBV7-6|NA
CASSLEVDNEQFF
TGTGCCAGCAGCTTAGAGGTCGACAATGAGCAGTTCTTC
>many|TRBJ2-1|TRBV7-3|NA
CASSFQRASYNEQFF
TGTGCCAGCAGCTTTCAGCGGGCCTCCTACAATGAGCAGTTCTTC
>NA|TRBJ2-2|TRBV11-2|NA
CASSRLRMPSGELFF
TGTGCCAGCAGTCGACTTAGAATGCCGTCCGGGGAGCTGTTTTTT
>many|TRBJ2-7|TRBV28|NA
CASTPGRPTTSYEQYF
TGTGCCAGCACCCCTGGCCGACCGACTACCTCCTACGAGCAGTACTTC
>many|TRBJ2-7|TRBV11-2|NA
CASSLVARFHEQYF
TGTGCCAGCAGCTTAGTGGCCAGGTTTCACGAGCAGTACTTC
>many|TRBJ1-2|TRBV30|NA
CASSRALNYGYTF
TGTGCCTCTTCGCGCGCTCTCAACTATGGCTACACCTTC
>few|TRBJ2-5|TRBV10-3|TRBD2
CAIGTSYETQYF
TGTGCCATCGGGACTAGCTACGAGACCCAGTACTTC
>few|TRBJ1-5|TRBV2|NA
CASSARGIAGAQHF
TGTGCCAGCAGTGCCCGGGGAATAGCAGGGGCCCAGCATTTT
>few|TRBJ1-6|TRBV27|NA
CASSSNRNNSPLHF
TGTGCCAGCAGTTCGAACAGGAATAATTCACCCCTCCACTTT
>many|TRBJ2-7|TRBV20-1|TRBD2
CSARDRTGGYEQYF
TGCAGTGCTAGAGATAGAACGGGGGGCTACGAGCAGTACTTC
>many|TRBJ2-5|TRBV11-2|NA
CASRGGTQYF
TGTGCCAGCCGAGGCGGGACCCAGTACTTC
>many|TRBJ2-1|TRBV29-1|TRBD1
CSVSGGANEQFF
TGCAGCGTTTCAGGGGGAGCTAATGAGCAGTTCTTC